The present entry profiles one T cell receptor beta chain with its context. Antigen: not known. Viral peptide pools were used in the ViraFEST assay to expand antigen-specific CD4+ T cells, and sequencing came afterward. Scientists isolated CD4+ T cells after a roughly 10-day culture period ended. According to PCR results, the person was infected with SARS-CoV-2 between March and December 2020. HIV-1 Nef peptide pool stimulation served as negative control. IL-2 medium took the place of half the medium on both days 3 and 7. This record comes from a study of vaccination effects on CD4 cells after COVID-19. Findings and limits, study-wide: Whether induced by infection or by vaccine, clones showed marked clonal contraction late after vaccination.

Only in-frame clones appear in the TCRdb table, and some are missing; sequencing was by immunoSEQ multiplex PCR. Of around 53,000 clones listed, 76% are singletons. Trimming took 4 bases from V and 3 from J, leaving 6 bases between them. Per the germline V gene, CDR1 is SGHTA and CDR2 is FQGTGA. This CDR3 region has 13 residues. Material: CD4+ T cells from PBMCs cultured with HIV peptides, obtained before COVID-19 vaccination. This sample's subset: HIV-1 Nef peptide pool negative control/reference culture. The source of this sequence is a human donor who had a prior SARS-CoV-2 infection. J is TRBJ2-2 and V is TRBV7-3; D is unclear. The CDR3 is CASSYQHTGELFF. CDR3 coding DNA: TGTGCCAGCAGCTACCAGCACACCGGGGAGCTGTTTTTT.